The rows below give T cell receptor beta chains drawn from one sample of a study of blood T cell repertoires in COVID-19. TCRdb's table, derived via immunoSEQ multiplex PCR, lists solely in-frame clones and lacks some. This sample has about 180,000 clones, with roughly 87% found just once. Sequenced: peripheral blood. These receptors originate from a woman in her seventies with acute or convalescent COVID-19. Each CDR3 is given with its conserved first and last residue. D genes are given only for firm matches. Clone size appears in some rows only: once, few, many, or a class for an expanded clone.

J gene,D gene,clone size,V gene,CDR3 length,CDR3 protein,CDR3 DNA
TRBJ2-7,.,many,TRBV4-3,11,CASSLQGGQYF,TGCGCCAGCAGCCTGCAGGGTGGGCAGTACTTC
TRBJ1-1,.,.,TRBV28,13,CASSRGMNTEAFF,TGTGCCAGCAGTCGGGGGATGAACACTGAAGCTTTCTTT
TRBJ2-1,.,few,TRBV3-1/TRBV3-2,15,CASSQGRANNNEQFF,TGTGCCAGCAGCCAAGGGCGGGCTAACAACAATGAGCAGTTCTTC
TRBJ2-5,TRBD1,.,TRBV24-1,18,CATSDPSPGTGGQETQYF,TGTGCCACCAGTGACCCTTCCCCTGGGACAGGGGGACAGGAGACCCAGTACTTC
TRBJ2-1,TRBD2,.,TRBV30,14,CAWAGTSVYNEQFF,TGTGCCTGGGCCGGGACTAGCGTCTACAATGAGCAGTTCTTC
TRBJ2-7,TRBD1,.,TRBV27,16,CASSLSGTGRSYEQYF,TGTGCCAGCAGTTTATCGGGGACAGGGCGATCCTACGAGCAGTACTTC
TRBJ2-7,TRBD1,.,TRBV4-1,15,CASSYPGTGDIEQYF,TGCGCCAGCAGCTACCCCGGGACAGGGGACATCGAGCAGTACTTC
TRBJ2-1,.,few,TRBV4-1,12,CASSQEVDEQFF,TGCGCCAGCAGCCAAGAAGTAGATGAGCAGTTCTTC
TRBJ2-5,.,.,TRBV7-2,14,CASSPGGPLETQYF,TGTGCCAGCAGCCCCGGGGGACCTCTGGAGACCCAGTACTTC
TRBJ1-2,.,.,TRBV6-2/TRBV6-3,15,CASSYFQQGVAGYTF,TGTGCCAGCAGTTACTTCCAACAGGGTGTTGCTGGCTACACCTTC
TRBJ2-7,TRBD2,.,TRBV20-1,13,CSASVGGGDEQYF,TGCAGTGCTAGTGTCGGCGGGGGGGACGAGCAGTACTTC
TRBJ2-6,.,few,TRBV28,14,CASSTVSGANVLTF,TGTGCCAGCAGTACAGTCTCTGGGGCCAACGTCCTGACTTTC
TRBJ1-5,.,.,TRBV2,16,CASSVDRSWGDQPQHF,TGTGCCAGCAGTGTGGATAGGTCGTGGGGAGATCAGCCCCAGCATTTT
TRBJ1-2,.,.,TRBV10-3,10,CAGRFYGYTF,TGTGCCGGCAGGTTCTATGGCTACACCTTC
TRBJ1-2,.,.,TRBV20-1,13,CSASDDTYYGYTF,TGCAGTGCTAGTGACGACACTTACTATGGCTACACCTTC
TRBJ2-2,.,few,TRBV19,15,CASSLKRAATGELFF,TGTGCCAGTAGTTTGAAGCGAGCGGCTACCGGGGAGCTGTTTTTT
TRBJ1-1,TRBD1,few,TRBV29-1,15,CSARRQGGRDTEAFF,TGCAGCGCCAGGAGACAGGGCGGTCGGGACACTGAAGCTTTCTTT
TRBJ2-7,TRBD1,once,TRBV11-3,14,CASSREGQREEQYF,TGTGCCAGCAGCCGAGAGGGACAGCGCGAGGAGCAGTACTTC
TRBJ1-4,.,.,TRBV7-2,13,CASSRMRVEKLFF,TGTGCCAGCAGCCGGATGAGGGTAGAGAAACTGTTTTTT
TRBJ2-3,TRBD1,.,TRBV19,13,CASKSGTGPTQYF,TGTGCCAGTAAGTCCGGGACAGGGCCAACGCAGTATTTT
TRBJ1-5,.,.,TRBV18,14,CASSPPTGNQPQHF,TGTGCCAGCTCACCACCGACGGGAAATCAGCCCCAGCATTTT
TRBJ1-2,TRBD1,.,TRBV5-1,15,CASSLASGQNYGYTF,TGCGCCAGCAGCTTGGCCTCGGGACAGAATTATGGCTACACCTTC
TRBJ1-5,.,few,TRBV10-3,14,CAISEGAGNQPQHF,TGTGCCATCAGTGAGGGGGCCGGCAATCAGCCCCAGCATTTT
TRBJ2-1,TRBD2,.,TRBV5-1,14,CASSSVAGGNEQFF,TGCGCCAGCAGCTCCGTAGCGGGAGGCAATGAGCAGTTCTTC
TRBJ1-2,TRBD1,.,TRBV6-5,12,CASSTRTGGYTF,TGTGCCAGCAGTACCAGGACAGGAGGCTACACCTTC
TRBJ1-2,.,.,TRBV28,13,CASSPRSRWGYTF,TGTGCCAGCAGTCCGCGATCGCGGTGGGGCTACACCTTC
TRBJ2-3,TRBD2,.,TRBV4-3,12,CASSQDKRGVYF,TGCGCCAGCAGCCAAGATAAGCGGGGGGTCTATTTT
TRBJ2-5,TRBD1,.,TRBV6-5,15,CASSWGQGFQETQYF,TGTGCCAGCAGTTGGGGACAGGGGTTCCAAGAGACCCAGTACTTC
TRBJ1-2,.,.,TRBV7-2,15,CASSSGQLDPYGYTF,TGTGCCAGCAGCTCAGGACAGCTAGACCCTTATGGCTACACCTTC
TRBJ1-2,TRBD1,once,TRBV5-1,14,CASSAGGMSRGYTF,TGCGCCAGCAGTGCAGGGGGGATGAGTCGAGGCTACACCTTC
TRBJ2-3,.,.,TRBV5-8,14,CASRKQVVTDTQYF,TGTGCCAGCAGGAAACAGGTCGTCACAGATACGCAGTATTTT
TRBJ2-2,.,.,TRBV19,14,CASTQTVITGELFF,TGTGCCAGTACCCAGACAGTGATCACCGGGGAGCTGTTTTTT
TRBJ2-1,.,.,TRBV7-8,17,CASSLGTPIEKYNEQFF,TGTGCCAGCAGCTTAGGGACTCCGATAGAGAAGTACAATGAGCAGTTCTTC
TRBJ2-3,.,.,TRBV27,17,CASSSQWLRAEGDTQYF,TGTGCCAGCAGTTCCCAGTGGCTTCGGGCTGAGGGAGATACGCAGTATTTT
TRBJ1-6,TRBD1,.,TRBV7-9,15,CASSFPGQGNSPLHF,TGTGCCAGCAGCTTTCCGGGACAGGGTAATTCACCCCTCCACTTT
TRBJ2-3,TRBD1,once,TRBV7-2,15,CASRDRGGYTDTQYF,TGTGCCAGCAGGGACAGGGGGGGCTACACAGATACGCAGTATTTT
TRBJ2-1,TRBD1,.,TRBV28,16,CASSPQGAPSYNEQFF,TGTGCCAGCAGTCCCCAGGGGGCCCCCTCCTACAATGAGCAGTTCTTC
TRBJ2-1,TRBD2,.,TRBV28,15,CASSLLTSGRNEQFF,TGTGCCAGCAGTTTGTTGACTAGCGGGAGAAATGAGCAGTTCTTC
TRBJ2-3,TRBD1,.,TRBV4-3,17,CASSQDPGQGMTDTQYF,TGCGCCAGCAGCCAAGATCCGGGACAGGGGATGACAGATACGCAGTATTTT
TRBJ1-6,.,.,TRBV5-6,15,CASTPRGGGSSPLHF,TGTGCCAGCACCCCCAGGGGCGGGGGGAGTTCACCCCTCCACTTT
TRBJ1-2,.,.,TRBV19,13,CASSIDRDYGYTF,TGTGCCAGTAGTATAGACCGGGACTATGGCTACACCTTC
TRBJ2-7,TRBD2,.,TRBV7-8,18,CASSLGTSGREFFYEQYF,TGTGCCAGCAGCTTAGGGACTAGCGGGAGAGAGTTTTTCTACGAGCAGTACTTC
TRBJ2-7,TRBD2,.,TRBV15,16,CATSRDRRGGPDEQYF,TGTGCCACCAGCAGAGATCGTCGGGGAGGGCCGGACGAGCAGTACTTC
TRBJ2-2,.,.,TRBV7-2,16,CASSQGGTPGTGELFF,TGTGCCAGCAGTCAAGGTGGAACCCCGGGAACCGGGGAGCTGTTTTTT
TRBJ1-5,.,once,TRBV30,12,CAWSASRQPQHF,TGTGCCTGGAGTGCCTCACGGCAGCCCCAGCATTTT
TRBJ1-6,.,.,TRBV28,16,CASSSRGLGDNSPLHF,TGTGCCAGCAGTTCTCGCGGACTCGGCGATAATTCACCCCTCCACTTT
TRBJ2-1,.,.,TRBV5-8,15,CASSFRTTGGNEQFF,TGTGCCAGCAGCTTTAGAACGACCGGGGGCAATGAGCAGTTCTTC
TRBJ1-6,.,.,TRBV5-5,16,CASSPGHVDYNSPLHF,TGTGCCAGCAGCCCCGGACACGTAGACTATAATTCACCCCTCCACTTT
TRBJ2-2,TRBD2,.,TRBV15,15,CATRRAGEGTGELFF,TGTGCCACCAGGAGAGCGGGAGAGGGAACCGGGGAGCTGTTTTTT
TRBJ2-7,.,.,TRBV7-9,12,CASSHGQYEQYF,TGTGCCAGCAGCCATGGACAGTACGAGCAGTACTTC
TRBJ2-3,TRBD1,.,TRBV9,15,CASSVGTGVTDTQYF,TGTGCCAGCAGCGTAGGGACAGGGGTCACAGATACGCAGTATTTT
TRBJ2-2,.,.,TRBV24-1,18,CATSDFFSSSANTGELFF,TGTGCCACCAGTGATTTTTTTAGTTCTTCCGCGAACACCGGGGAGCTGTTTTTT
TRBJ2-7,.,.,TRBV2,13,CASSINRESEQYF,TGTGCCAGCAGTATAAACAGGGAAAGCGAGCAGTACTTC